The clone carrying this T cell receptor (beta chain) is a singleton in its sample. The source of the sample is a study of cytomegalovirus exposure and HLA in healthy donors. Per germline, CDR1 MNHNS and CDR2 SASEGT. The CDR3 is 19 residues long. V lost 2 bases and J 0 bases, leaving 19 bases between the germline ends. PCR involved 60 Vbeta and 13 Jbeta primers. Here immunoSEQ multiplex PCR was the method, and the copy in TCRdb shows in-frame clones only, minus some. The repertoire consists of 200,000 to 250,000 clones, with more than 60% occurring once and the leading ten covering about 1.5%. Sequencing was performed on PBMCs. V gene TRBV6-1 combines with J gene TRBJ1-4; no definite D call. The TCR was taken from a man in his fifties in good health and CMV-seronegative. The CDR3 loop reads CASSEFPLGWGATNEKLFF. The CDR3 DNA is TGTGCCAGCAGTGAATTCCCCCTCGGATGGGGAGCAACTAATGAAAAACTGTTTTTT.